This T cell receptor (beta chain) was identified in a study of cytomegalovirus exposure and HLA in healthy donors. Findings of the study overall: Generally TCR sequences proved uncommon, though certain public TCRs appeared in numerous donors. Accurate prediction of most subjects' HLA-A and HLA-B alleles from TCR beta sequences was reported. Most of the TCR beta V segments (in an earlier analysis) were productive either about 90% or about 30% of the time.

13 Jbeta primers and 60 Vbeta primers were used for the PCR. Profiling relied on immunoSEQ multiplex PCR, and the TCRdb table lists in-frame clones only, not all of them. Among approximately 110,000 clones listed, roughly 78% were seen once. V lost 4 bases and J lost 7; bases outside the gene matches: 6. Germline assignment: CDR1 SGHRS and CDR2 YFSETQ. The CDR3 length is 13 residues. Remarks on this clone: Its antigen is unknown.

The sample consisted of PBMCs. This receptor was taken from a middle-aged woman in good health and CMV-seronegative. This chain joins TRBV5-1 and TRBJ2-7, with 9 bases aligning to TRBD1. The CDR3 spells CASSRDRAEEQYF. The CDR3 DNA sequence: TGCGCCAGCAGCCGGGACAGGGCAGAGGAGCAGTACTTC.